This TCR beta chain is from a study of monozygotic twins with inflammatory bowel disease. The quantity of total RNA per TCR library was approximately 3.5 ug. Using the 5' RACE reads, TCRdb records one entry per CDR3 protein without DNA. Recorded for this sample: under 200,000 distinct CDR3 sequences. After skipping T cell sorting, the authors isolated total RNA from whole blood. The source is a human donor with ulcerative colitis or Crohn's disease, or a healthy co-twin of an affected twin (not recorded which). Material: blood.

This CDR3 is CASSLVGNLGEQFF. This sequence joins TRBV11-2 and TRBJ2-1. The CDR3 runs to 14 residues. Germline values: CDR1 SGHAT, CDR2 FQNNGV.